A selection of T cell receptor beta chains follows, all from one sample in a study of shared clonotypes between healthy human individuals. Repertoires were generated with immunoSEQ multiplex PCR, while TCRdb's copy carries only in-frame clones and drops some. The profile shows 90,000 to 120,000 clones, 68% of them singletons. The sample consisted of memory CD8+ T cells sorted from blood. The source of these receptors is a woman in her twenties or thirties in good health. Both conserved end residues are part of each CDR3. A D gene is named only where the DNA matches it firmly. A clone size is listed for some rows: how often the clone was seen (once, few, many), or a class if it is expanded.

size: NA; V: TRBV7-9; D: TRBD2; J: TRBJ2-7; CDR3: CASSSPAGLNYEQYF; DNA: TGTGCCAGCAGCTCCCCAGCGGGGCTAAACTACGAGCAGTACTTC
size: NA; V: TRBV28; D: TRBD2; J: TRBJ2-1; CDR3: CASSLSLAGALVHEQFF; DNA: TGTGCCAGCAGTTTATCACTAGCGGGGGCCCTAGTGCATGAGCAGTTCTTC
size: many; V: TRBV28; D: TRBD2; J: TRBJ2-3; CDR3: CASSSYGEREDTDTQYF; DNA: TGTGCCAGCAGTTCGTACGGAGAGCGGGAGGACACAGATACGCAGTATTTT
size: NA; V: TRBV29-1; D: TRBD1; J: TRBJ2-7; CDR3: CSAWGDRPSYEQYF; DNA: TGCAGCGCCTGGGGGGACAGGCCATCCTACGAGCAGTACTTC
size: NA; V: TRBV11-2; D: NA; J: TRBJ2-7; CDR3: CASSLVLHYEQYF; DNA: TGTGCCAGCAGCTTAGTCCTCCACTACGAGCAGTACTTC
size: NA; V: TRBV13; D: TRBD1; J: TRBJ1-1; CDR3: CASSHTGTGGAGTEAFF; DNA: TGTGCCAGCAGTCATACTGGGACAGGGGGCGCCGGCACTGAAGCTTTCTTT
size: many; V: TRBV11-2; D: NA; J: TRBJ2-7; CDR3: CASSLLISPYEQYF; DNA: TGTGCCAGCAGCTTACTGATATCTCCCTACGAGCAGTACTTC
size: once; V: TRBV25-1; D: NA; J: TRBJ2-5; CDR3: CASAAGLGETQYF; DNA: TGTGCCAGCGCAGCCGGGCTAGGGGAGACCCAGTACTTC
size: once; V: TRBV5-4; D: NA; J: TRBJ1-1; CDR3: CASSLVGEGTEAFF; DNA: TGTGCCAGCAGCTTGGTGGGAGAGGGCACTGAAGCTTTCTTT
size: NA; V: TRBV6-5; D: TRBD1; J: TRBJ1-2; CDR3: CASRDRGGYTF; DNA: TGTGCCAGCAGGGACAGGGGCGGCTACACCTTC
size: NA; V: TRBV25-1; D: TRBD1; J: TRBJ2-1; CDR3: CASSELGQGSYNEQFF; DNA: TGTGCCAGCAGTGAACTAGGACAGGGATCCTACAATGAGCAGTTCTTC
size: few; V: TRBV6-6; D: TRBD2; J: TRBJ2-1; CDR3: CASSTRTSGLYNEQFF; DNA: TGTGCCAGCAGTACTAGAACTAGCGGGTTATACAATGAGCAGTTCTTC
size: NA; V: TRBV27; D: NA; J: TRBJ2-7; CDR3: CASRPSGFYEQYF; DNA: TGTGCCAGCAGGCCCAGCGGGTTCTACGAGCAGTACTTC
size: NA; V: TRBV5-1; D: NA; J: TRBJ2-3; CDR3: CASSFTARTDTQYF; DNA: TGCGCCAGCAGCTTTACGGCTCGCACAGATACGCAGTATTTT
size: few; V: TRBV2; D: NA; J: TRBJ1-3; CDR3: CASAPQNTIYF; DNA: TGTGCCAGCGCTCCCCAAAACACCATATATTTT
size: NA; V: TRBV7-2; D: TRBD1; J: TRBJ2-1; CDR3: CASSLVDTGTEGDDEQFF; DNA: TGTGCCAGCAGCTTAGTAGACACCGGGACAGAGGGGGACGATGAGCAGTTCTTC
size: NA; V: TRBV6-1; D: NA; J: TRBJ1-1; CDR3: CASSDGETNTEAFF; DNA: TGTGCCAGCAGTGACGGGGAGACCAACACTGAAGCTTTCTTT
size: many; V: TRBV6-4; D: NA; J: TRBJ2-2; CDR3: CASPPGQLNTGELFF; DNA: TGTGCCAGCCCCCCAGGCCAGCTGAACACCGGGGAGCTGTTTTTT
size: NA; V: TRBV28; D: TRBD2; J: TRBJ2-1; CDR3: CASSLYSGRRRLVSYNEQFF; DNA: TGTGCCAGCAGTCTATATAGCGGGAGGCGACGCCTCGTTTCCTACAATGAGCAGTTCTTC
size: NA; V: TRBV4-2; D: NA; J: TRBJ2-1; CDR3: CASSQVERSEYNEQFF; DNA: TGTGCCAGCAGCCAAGTTGAGCGGTCAGAATACAATGAGCAGTTCTTC
size: once; V: TRBV6-6; D: NA; J: TRBJ1-2; CDR3: CASSYSTESHGYTF; DNA: TGTGCCAGCAGTTACTCGACGGAAAGTCATGGCTACACCTTC
size: once; V: TRBV28; D: NA; J: TRBJ2-1; CDR3: CASSCEHHSLRHHEQFF; DNA: TGTGCCAGCAGTTGCGAACATCATAGTTTGCGACATCATGAGCAGTTCTTC
size: few; V: TRBV5-1; D: TRBD2; J: TRBJ2-3; CDR3: CASSSQAFTSGGWLKGTDTQYF; DNA: TGCGCCAGCAGCTCCCAAGCTTTCACTAGCGGAGGATGGTTAAAGGGCACAGATACGCAGTATTTT
size: many; V: TRBV15; D: NA; J: TRBJ2-2; CDR3: CATSRDRLESGELFF; DNA: TGTGCCACCAGCAGAGACCGACTAGAATCCGGGGAGCTGTTTTTT
size: NA; V: TRBV29-1; D: TRBD1; J: TRBJ2-1; CDR3: CSVPREGAVYNEQFF; DNA: TGCAGCGTTCCCCGCGAGGGGGCGGTCTACAATGAGCAGTTCTTC
size: many; V: TRBV28; D: NA; J: TRBJ1-3; CDR3: CASSHTVGSGNTIYF; DNA: TGTGCCAGCAGTCACACGGTCGGTTCTGGAAACACCATATATTTT